This paragraph reports one T cell receptor (beta chain). Trimming removed 4 bases from V and 8 bases from J, with 12 bases in between. The CDR3 sequence is 12 residues long. CDR1 is GTSNPN and CDR2 is SVGIG in the germline V gene (reference sequence). The data are from a study of T cell responses to AZD1222 COVID-19 vaccine. Clones were read by immunoSEQ multiplex PCR, and TCRdb kept only the in-frame ones, dropping some. The table includes under 150,000 clones, roughly 91% detected once. The sequenced sample was peripheral blood, obtained on day 0 of AZD1222 vaccination. The rearrangement uses TRBV30 and TRBJ2-1; TRBD2 might be the D (7 bases). The origin of this receptor is an adult in good health. CDR3 protein: CAWIPGGHEQFF. The CDR3 DNA is TGTGCCTGGATCCCCGGGGGGCATGAGCAGTTCTTC.